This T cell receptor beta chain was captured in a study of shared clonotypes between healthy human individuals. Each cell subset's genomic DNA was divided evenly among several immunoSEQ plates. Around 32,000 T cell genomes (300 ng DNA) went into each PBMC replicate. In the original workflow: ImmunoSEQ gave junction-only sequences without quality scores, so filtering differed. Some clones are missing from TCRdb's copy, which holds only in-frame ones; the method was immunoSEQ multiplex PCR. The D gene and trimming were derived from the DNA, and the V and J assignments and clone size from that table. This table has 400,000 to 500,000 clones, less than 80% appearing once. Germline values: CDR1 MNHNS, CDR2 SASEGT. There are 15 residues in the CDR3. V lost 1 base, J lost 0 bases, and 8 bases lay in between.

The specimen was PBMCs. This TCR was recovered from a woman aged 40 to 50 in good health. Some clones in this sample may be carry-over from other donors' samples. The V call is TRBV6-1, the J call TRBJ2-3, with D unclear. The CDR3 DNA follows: TGTGCCAGCAGTGAAGAAAGGTTTAGCACAGATACGCAGTATTTT. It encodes CASSEERFSTDTQYF.